The 25 T cell receptor beta chains below were found in one sample sequenced in a study of post-analysis software for immune sequencing data. Findings and caveats of the study: In patients, about 5 TRBV segments were more frequent than in controls, with TRBV5-6, TRBV5-1 and TRBV20-1 among them.

These receptors' antigens are unknown. Libraries were made from TCR beta cDNA, and they carried unique molecular identifiers. TCRdb redid the calling of the PCR reads with MiXCR, one entry per CDR3 protein. The sample shows some 700,000 distinct CDR3 sequences, approximately 60% of them seen only once. What was sequenced was blood. The receptors stem from a girl aged 2-9 years with multiple sclerosis.

The chain carries TRBV5-1 and TRBJ1-2; D unresolved. The V end was cut by 4 bases, the J end by 8 bases, with 18 bases between. CDR1 SGHRS and CDR2 YFSETQ come from the germline V gene. The CDR3 sequence is 14 residues long. The CDR3, as DNA: TGCGCCAGCAGCCTGGACCTCTCGGAGGGAGGCTACACCTTC. It specifies CASSLDLSEGGYTF.

The rearrangement uses TRBV29-1 and TRBJ2-3; a weak D match, TRBD1 (6 bases). CDR1 is SQVTM, CDR2 ANQGSEA, per germline. The CDR3 runs 10 residues. With 5 bases removed from V and 8 bases from J, the gap between germline ends came to 8 bases. This CDR3 reads CSVWDTTQYF. CDR3 DNA sequence: TGCAGCGTTTGGGACACTACGCAGTATTTT.

This clonotype occurred once. CDR3 sequence: CASRLQGPIYEQYF. In DNA form, the CDR3 reads TGTGCCAGCAGACTGCAGGGTCCGATCTACGAGCAGTACTTC. The chain is built from TRBV27 and TRBJ2-7; D might be TRBD1 (5 bases). The V and J ends lost 6 bases and 3 bases respectively, with 15 bases between them. The germline V gene has CDR1 MNHEY and CDR2 SMNVEV (reference sequence). The CDR3 totals 14 residues.

The chain recombines TRBV10-3 with TRBJ1-1; D may be TRBD1 (5 bases). Germline V gives CDR1 ENHRY, CDR2 SYGVKD. CDR3 length: 15 residues. Trimming left V 4 bases short and J 1 base short, with 13 bases between. In nucleotides, the CDR3 is TGTGCCATCAGTGGCCCCCCCACAGGGAACACTGAAGCTTTCTTT. The encoded protein is CAISGPPTGNTEAFF.

Comments on this clonotype: This is likely a read error, given that the CDR3 carries no conserved phenylalanine or tryptophan at its end. CDR3 sequence reads: CASSRRQVQETQYC. The CDR3 DNA reads TGTGCCAGCAGCAGAAGACAGGTCCAAGAGACCCAGTACTGC. The V gene is TRBV7-9, the J gene TRBJ2-5, with a weak D call TRBD1 (6 bases). The germline V gene has CDR1 SEHNR and CDR2 FQNEAQ (reference sequence). This CDR3 has 14 residues. V was clipped by 5 bases and J by 1 base, with 11 bases between them.

The gene calls are TRBV20-1 and TRBJ2-1, with TRBD2 as a possible D gene (7 bases). V lost 3 bases, J lost 5 bases, and 17 bases lay in between. Germline lookup yields CDR1 DFQATT and CDR2 SNEGSKA (reference sequence). The CDR3 has 15 residues. The CDR3 region is CSARAESGTNNEQFF. As DNA, the CDR3 is TGCAGTGCTAGGGCAGAGAGCGGGACAAACAATGAGCAGTTCTTC.

This rearrangement joins TRBV4-3 to TRBJ1-2, with D unclear. The CDR3 sequence is 13 residues long. The germline V gene encodes CDR1 LGHNA and CDR2 YSLEER. Trimming took 0 bases from V and 8 from J, leaving 10 bases between them. The CDR3 protein is CASSQDRLAGYTF. For the CDR3, the DNA is TGCGCCAGCAGCCAAGATAGGCTTGCCGGCTACACCTTC.

This sequence joins TRBV5-1 and TRBJ2-3; D gene ambiguous. The CDR3 is made up of 15 amino acids. V lost 0 bases to trimming and J lost 0 bases, with 8 bases between them. CDR1 and CDR2 (germline): SGHRS, YFSETQ. This CDR3 is CASSLDGSSTDTQYF. Written as DNA, the CDR3 is TGCGCCAGCAGCTTGGACGGGTCTAGCACAGATACGCAGTATTTT.

The chain is built from TRBV20-1 and TRBJ2-3; no clear D gene. Germline CDR1 reads DFQATT; CDR2 reads SNEGSKA (reference sequence). V lost 4 bases and J 1 base, leaving 6 bases between the germline ends. The CDR3 covers 12 residues. In DNA form, the CDR3 reads TGCAGTGCTATTCAGGGCACAGATACGCAGTATTTT. Encoded protein: CSAIQGTDTQYF.

This rearrangement joins TRBV6-5 to TRBJ2-1; TRBD2 matches 8 bases. Germline V gene sequence: CDR1 MNHEY, CDR2 SVGAGI. V lost 0 bases to trimming and J lost 8 bases; unmatched junction nucleotides: 3. The CDR3 is made up of 14 amino acids. Here the CDR3 reads CASSYSTGGDEQFF. CDR3 bases: TGTGCCAGCAGTTACTCAACGGGGGGGGATGAGCAGTTCTTC.

This clonotype was counted between two and nine times. The gene calls are TRBV24-1 and TRBJ2-1; TRBD2 agrees at 8 bases. CDR3 length: 14 residues. Per germline, CDR1 KGHDR and CDR2 SFDVKD. The V segment lost 6 bases and the J segment 2 bases; nucleotides outside the gene matches: 2. CDR3 residues: CATSNSGAYNEQFF. CDR3 nucleotides: TGTGCCACCAGTAATAGCGGGGCCTACAATGAGCAGTTCTTC.

This clonotype was found once. The rearrangement links TRBV5-1 to TRBJ2-7; D might be TRBD1 (6 bases). Near its end, the DNA agrees better with TRBJ2-5, so the J call may be wrong. The CDR3 consists of 15 residues. The V gene's germline CDR1 is SGHRS and CDR2 YFSETQ. Here the CDR3 reads CASSQRTAIQETQYF. The CDR3 nucleotides are TGCGCCAGCAGCCAAAGGACAGCTATTCAAGAGACCCAGTACTTC.

This clonotype was recorded only once. V gene TRBV29-1 combines with J gene TRBJ1-2; D unclear. The V and J ends lost 5 bases and 1 base respectively, with 11 bases between them. The CDR3 extends over 13 amino acids. Germline V gene lookup returns CDR1 SQVTM and CDR2 ANQGSEA. The CDR3 DNA reads TGCAGCGTTACGAGAAGGCTTAACTATGGCTACACCTTC. Its translation: CSVTRRLNYGYTF. Based on the CDR3 plus reference TRBV29-1 and TRBJ1-2, the full variable domain is SAVISQKPSRDICQRGTSLTIQCQVDSQVTMMFWYRQQPGQSLTLIATANQGSEATYESGFVIDKFPISRPNLTFSTLTVSNMSPEDSSIYLCSVTRRLNYGYTFGSGTRLTVV.

The chain carries TRBV6-2 or TRBV6-3 and TRBJ2-3; no clear D gene. CDR3 size: 12 residues. V lost 1 base, J lost 7 bases, and 6 bases lay in between. From germline, CDR1 is MNHEY and CDR2 SVGEGT. CDR3 region: CASSYFRYTQYF. As DNA, the CDR3 is TGTGCCAGCAGTTACTTCCGTTATACGCAGTATTTT.

The V call is TRBV29-1, the J call TRBJ2-3; D remains unclear. CDR1 and CDR2 from the germline V gene are SQVTM and ANQGSEA. The CDR3 is 15 amino acids. V lost 0 bases to trimming and J lost 1 base, with 11 bases between them. The CDR3 reads CSVEDSRSRTDTQYF. For the CDR3, the DNA is TGCAGCGTTGAAGATTCTAGGTCCCGCACAGATACGCAGTATTTT.

This clonotype was counted only a few times. The chain recombines TRBV12-3 or TRBV12-4 with TRBJ1-1, with TRBD1 identical over 9 bases. The CDR3 covers 17 residues. J lost 2 bases, V lost 3 bases, and 10 bases had no gene match. This CDR3 is CASSFRDRADENTEAFF. The CDR3 DNA sequence: TGTGCCAGCAGTTTTCGGGACAGGGCAGATGAAAACACTGAAGCTTTCTTT.

This CDR3 is CASSLGAGLYEQYF. The CDR3 DNA reads TGTGCCAGCAGCTTAGGGGCGGGCCTATACGAGCAGTACTTC. The chain links TRBV7-6 to TRBJ2-7; maybe TRBD2 (5 bases). This CDR3 contains 14 residues. V shed 1 base and J shed 4 bases, with 11 bases lying between them. The germline gives CDR1 SGHVS, CDR2 FNYEAQ.

The V and J genes are TRBV27 and TRBJ2-7, with 7 bases aligning to TRBD2. J was trimmed by 5 bases and V by 3 bases; bases with no gene match: 4. The CDR3 loop spans 13 amino acids. Germline lookup yields CDR1 MNHEY and CDR2 SMNVEV (reference sequence). CDR3: CASSFTAGNEQYF. For the CDR3, the DNA is TGTGCCAGCAGTTTTACAGCGGGAAACGAGCAGTACTTC.

The rearrangement joins TRBV18 to TRBJ2-4; D uncertain. The J call may be in error: the DNA end matches TRBJ2-5 better. The CDR3 is 14 amino acids. CDR1 is KGHSH, CDR2 LQKENI, per germline. CDR3 bases: TGTGCCAGCTCACCTATATCGTCTGAAGAGACCCAGTACTTC. The encoded protein is CASSPISSEETQYF.

This chain links TRBV3-1 with TRBJ2-2; TRBD1 or TRBD2 may be the D gene (5 bases each). The CDR3 runs to 17 residues. Germline CDR1 LGHDT, CDR2 YNNKEL (reference sequence). The V gene lost 4 bases and the J gene lost 4 bases, with 19 bases spanning the gap. The DNA for the CDR3 is TGTGCCAGCAGCCCCGTCCCTCAGGGAGATGTCACCGGGGAGCTGTTTTTT. Protein product: CASSPVPQGDVTGELFF.

The rearrangement joins TRBV5-1 to TRBJ1-5, with TRBD1 identical over 8 bases. The germline CDR1 and CDR2 sequences are SGHRS and YFSETQ. The trim removed 1 base at V and 7 bases at J, leaving 4 bases unmatched. The CDR3 is 14 residues long. The CDR3 here is CASSLLGQDQPQHF. DNA for the CDR3: TGCGCCAGCAGCTTGCTGGGACAGGACCAGCCCCAGCATTTT.

The gene calls are TRBV2 and TRBJ1-1; D may be TRBD1 (5 bases). The length of the CDR3 is 13 residues. The germline V and J ends were trimmed by 5 bases and 8 bases, with 15 bases remaining between them. The germline CDR1 and CDR2 sequences are SNHLY and FYNNEI. The chain's CDR3 is CASSLKVTAEAFF. In DNA form, the CDR3 reads TGTGCCAGCAGTTTGAAAGTGACAGCCGAAGCTTTCTTT. The full variable domain, rest sourced from reference TRBV2 and TRBJ1-1, is EPEVTQTPSHQVTQMGQEVILRCVPISNHLYFYWYRQILGQKVEFLVSFYNNEISEKSEIFDDQFSVERPDGSNFTLKIRSTKLEDSAMYFCASSLKVTAEAFFGQGTRLTVV.

The chain uses TRBV5-5 and TRBJ1-1; tentative D call: TRBD1 (6 bases). This CDR3 spans 16 amino acids. V was cut by 0 bases and J by 0 bases, with 12 bases left in between. The V gene's germline CDR1 is SGHKS and CDR2 YYEKEE (reference sequence). The CDR3 nucleotides read TGTGCCAGCAGCTTGGGGGGGGGCCGGGTGAACACTGAAGCTTTCTTT. Protein: CASSLGGGRVNTEAFF.

The rearrangement links TRBV11-2 to TRBJ2-1; D unresolved. Trimming removed 7 bases at V and 10 bases at J, with 14 bases between. The CDR3 runs 12 residues. Germline assignment: CDR1 SGHAT and CDR2 FQNNGV. The CDR3 region has the DNA TGTGCCAGCACCTTGGGTTGGTGGGAGCAGTTCTTC. Its translation: CASTLGWWEQFF.

V usage is TRBV7-8 and J usage is TRBJ2-1, with D perhaps matching TRBD2 (5 bases). Between the trimmed V and J ends, which lost 2 bases and 4 bases, there was a span of 9 bases. The CDR3 covers 14 residues. Germline CDR1 SGHVS, CDR2 FQNEAQ. The CDR3 DNA is TGTGCCAGCAGCTTACGGAGGCTTTACAATGAGCAGTTCTTC. Translated, it gives CASSLRRLYNEQFF.